This T cell receptor (beta chain) was captured by sequencing in a study of OX40 agonist ivuxolimab in advanced cancers. Background on the study: The patients' treatment was ivuxolimab, an agonistic anti-OX40 (CD134) antibody. Averaging about 60 years in age, with a range of roughly 23 to 80, the cohort was approximately 87% male. Points from the study as a whole: The study observed clonal expansion of CD4+ and CD8+ blood T cells by week 6 at 0.1 to 3.0 mg/kg.

Clones were read by immunoSEQ multiplex PCR, and TCRdb kept only the in-frame ones, dropping some. The table has 30,000 to 40,000 clones, 65% to 75% seen once. Turning to this clone: As yet, its antigen is unknown.

The study sampled blood at baseline, cycle 4 day 1, and cycle 7 day 1. The specimen comprised CD4+ or CD8+ T cells sorted from blood, sampled in a trial of the OX40 agonist ivuxolimab. This TCR derives from an adult with an advanced solid tumor such as melanoma, head and neck, liver or kidney cancer.

The CDR3 DNA sequence: TGCGCCAGCAGCCAAGATCTAGGTCGTCTAGCGGGGGGCAGAGATACGCAGTATTTT. Translated: CASSQDLGRLAGGRDTQYF. J is TRBJ2-3 and V is TRBV4-1, with TRBD2 matching 11 bases. With V trimmed by 0 bases and J by 5 bases, 13 bases remained unmatched. Germline assignment: CDR1 MGHRA and CDR2 YSYEKL. CDR3 length equals 19 residues.